The rows below give T cell receptor beta chains drawn from one sample of a study of monozygotic twins with inflammatory bowel disease. Following a re-call of the 5' RACE reads, TCRdb has one entry per CDR3 protein and lacks DNA. Its clone listing holds 300,000 to 400,000 distinct CDR3 sequences. Sample: blood. The receptors stem from a human donor with ulcerative colitis or Crohn's disease, or a healthy co-twin of an affected twin (not recorded which). CDR3s include the opening cysteine and the closing phenylalanine or tryptophan.

cdr3_aa: CASSPGQGTYRNQPQHF; cdr3_length: 17; j_call: TRBJ1-5; v_call: TRBV5-1
cdr3_aa: CSAIRNNEQFF; cdr3_length: 11; j_call: TRBJ2-1; v_call: TRBV29-1
cdr3_aa: CASSQGQIAEAFF; cdr3_length: 13; j_call: TRBJ1-1; v_call: TRBV3-1
cdr3_aa: CASSQEGGGPSYNSPLHF; cdr3_length: 18; j_call: TRBJ1-6; v_call: TRBV3-1
cdr3_aa: CATSDPRGTGDYNEQFF; cdr3_length: 17; j_call: TRBJ2-1; v_call: TRBV24-1
cdr3_aa: CASSSTGWLFGYTF; cdr3_length: 14; j_call: TRBJ1-2; v_call: TRBV12-3/TRBV12-4
cdr3_aa: CSASVGTSTSYNEQFF; cdr3_length: 16; j_call: TRBJ2-1; v_call: TRBV20-1
cdr3_aa: CASSEFQDQPQHF; cdr3_length: 13; j_call: TRBJ1-5; v_call: TRBV6-1
cdr3_aa: CASRPWDRQYF; cdr3_length: 11; j_call: TRBJ2-3; v_call: TRBV12-3/TRBV12-4
cdr3_aa: CASSLRGGETQYF; cdr3_length: 13; j_call: TRBJ2-5; v_call: TRBV7-9
cdr3_aa: CASSLKRASGGQSSYNEQFF; cdr3_length: 20; j_call: TRBJ2-1; v_call: TRBV7-3
cdr3_aa: CASSLLEASGGGEQFF; cdr3_length: 16; j_call: TRBJ2-1; v_call: TRBV7-2